This T cell receptor beta chain is drawn from a study of T cells after yellow fever vaccination. This clonotype was recorded at least ten times. Its antigen is unidentified. There are 11 residues in the CDR3. The V and J ends lost 7 bases and 6 bases respectively, with 9 bases between them. CDR1 and CDR2 (germline): MNHEY, SMNVEV (reference sequence). Study-wide points: Bulk-population clonotypes that are abundant could appear as contaminants in FACS-sorted repertoires. Reappearance after the booster was observed for most primary-vaccination clones (about 95% CD4, more than 70% CD8).

Template-switching 5'RACE yielded the TCR cDNA; a universal primer site and UMIs were added in the process. TCRdb called the 5' RACE reads again in MiXCR, with one record for every CDR3 protein. Of 300,000 to 350,000 distinct CDR3 sequences listed, around 4.4% are singletons. This chain joins TRBV27 and TRBJ1-2; unclear D gene. The sample in question was PBMCs, obtained 15 days after the yellow fever booster vaccination. This TCR derives from a man between 18 and 29 years old who received the YFV17D yellow fever vaccine. The CDR3 region has the DNA TGTGCCAGCAAGGTGGGGAATGGCTACACCTTC. Protein product: CASKVGNGYTF.